Following are 15 T cell receptor beta chains from one sample sequenced in a study of PD-1 blockade in classical Hodgkin lymphoma. TCRdb's table, derived via immunoSEQ multiplex PCR, lists solely in-frame clones and lacks some. Among approximately 73,000 clones listed, approximately 94% were seen once. There was relapse after autologous stem cell transplantation in every patient, and there was variation in brentuximab vedotin exposure. This specimen was peripheral blood mononuclear cells (PBMCs), taken at baseline. The receptors here all came from a human donor with classical Hodgkin lymphoma.

The chain links TRBV5-6 to TRBJ1-2, with D unresolved. Germline V gene data show CDR1 as SGHDT and CDR2 as YYEEEE. Trimming took 4 bases from V and 0 from J, leaving 7 bases between them. The CDR3 extends over 13 amino acids. This CDR3 is CASSLLTNYGYTF. The CDR3 DNA is TGTGCCAGCAGCCTTTTAACTAACTATGGCTACACCTTC. Full variable domain (rest looked up from reference TRBV5-6 and TRBJ1-2): DAGVTQSPTHLIKTRGQQVTLRCSPKSGHDTVSWYQQALGQGPQFIFQYYEEEERQRGNFPDRFSGHQFPNYSSELNVNALLLGDSALYLCASSLLTNYGYTFGSGTRLTVV.

The chain employs TRBV4-1 and TRBJ1-2, with D unresolved. The V gene's germline CDR1 is MGHRA and CDR2 YSYEKL. V gave up 1 base and J gave up 6 bases, with 12 bases separating them. This CDR3 contains 14 residues. The CDR3: CASSQVPEDHGYTF. The CDR3 bases are TGCGCCAGCAGCCAAGTCCCAGAAGACCATGGCTACACCTTC.

This clone was seen just once. This chain connects TRBV9 to TRBJ1-1, with TRBD1 as a possible D gene (5 bases). The CDR3 runs 13 residues. Trimming took 3 bases from V and 4 from J, leaving 10 bases between them. Germline values: CDR1 SGDLS, CDR2 YYNGEE. The CDR3 DNA follows: TGTGCCAGCAGCGAGACAGATGGCACTGAAGCTTTCTTT. Translation gives CASSETDGTEAFF.

This sequence joins TRBV10-3 and TRBJ1-1; 9 bases fit TRBD1. Trimming removed 10 bases from V and 5 bases from J; junction bases left unmatched: 8. Germline-derived CDR1 and CDR2 are ENHRY and SYGVKD. CDR3 length: 13 residues. As DNA, the CDR3 is TGTGCCACAGGGGGGGGACAGGGAACTGAAGCTTTCTTT. Translating gives CATGGGQGTEAFF.

This clone was detected only a few times. The chain employs TRBV19 and TRBJ1-5, with 9 bases that match TRBD1. The CDR3 totals 19 residues. The trim removed 0 bases at V and 4 bases at J, leaving 13 bases unmatched. The V gene's germline CDR1 is LNHDA and CDR2 SQIVND (reference sequence). In nucleotides, the CDR3 is TGTGCCAGTAGTATAGATCCCCCCGGGACAGGGATAGCAAATCAGCCCCAGCATTTT. Protein: CASSIDPPGTGIANQPQHF.

The V call is TRBV5-1, the J call TRBJ2-7, with TRBD2 identical over 7 bases. Germline V CDR1 and CDR2: SGHRS, YFSETQ. The trim removed 0 bases at V and 3 bases at J, leaving 9 bases unmatched. The CDR3 totals 16 residues. The CDR3 spells CASSLGPLADGYEQYF. As DNA, the CDR3 is TGCGCCAGCAGCTTGGGGCCTCTAGCGGATGGCTACGAGCAGTACTTC. Variable domain in full (rest from reference TRBV5-1 and TRBJ2-7): KAGVTQTPRYLIKTRGQQVTLSCSPISGHRSVSWYQQTPGQGLQFLFEYFSETQRNKGNFPGRFSGRQFSNSRSEMNVSTLELGDSALYLCASSLGPLADGYEQYFGPGTRLTVT.

The chain joins TRBV21-1 to TRBJ1-6. TRBV21-1 counts as a pseudogene. The CDR3 runs 14 residues. The CDR3 region is CASSKRADNSPLHF. DNA for the CDR3: TGTGCCAGCAGCAAAAGGGCAGACAATTCACCCCTCCACTTT.

CDR3: CASSPDRDSGNTIYF. The CDR3 DNA sequence: TGTGCCAGCAGTCCTGACAGAGACTCTGGAAACACCATATATTTT. The chain links TRBV27 to TRBJ1-3; a possible D gene is TRBD1 (5 bases). The V end was cut by 5 bases, the J end by 0 bases, with 11 bases between. The V gene's germline CDR1 is MNHEY and CDR2 SMNVEV (reference sequence). The CDR3 sequence is 15 residues long.

The rearrangement joins TRBV9 to TRBJ1-1; weak D call: TRBD1 (6 bases). The germline CDR1 and CDR2 sequences are SGDLS and YYNGEE. The CDR3 consists of 14 residues. V gave up 0 bases and J gave up 5 bases, with 11 bases separating them. The CDR3 DNA reads as TGTGCCAGCAGCGTAGTCGGCAGGGGAACTGAAGCTTTCTTT. It translates to CASSVVGRGTEAFF. Combining the CDR3 with reference TRBV9 and TRBJ1-1 gives the whole variable domain DSGVTQTPKHLITATGQRVTLRCSPRSGDLSVYWYQQSLDQGLQFLIQYYNGEERAKGNILERFSAQQFPDLHSELNLSSLELGDSALYFCASSVVGRGTEAFFGQGTRLTVV.

The V call is TRBV19, the J call TRBJ2-1; TRBD1 is a possible D gene (7 bases). Germline CDR1 and CDR2: LNHDA and SQIVND (reference sequence). The CDR3 spans 13 residues. The ends were cut back, 5 bases at V and 9 bases at J, with 14 bases in the middle. CDR3 in amino acids: CASSLRRDSEQFF. The CDR3 DNA follows: TGTGCCAGTAGTCTACGGAGGGACAGTGAGCAGTTCTTC.

The V call is TRBV9, the J call TRBJ2-7, with D tentatively TRBD1 or TRBD2 (5 bases each). CDR1 and CDR2 (germline): SGDLS, YYNGEE. The germline V and J ends were trimmed by 0 bases and 5 bases, with 24 bases remaining between them. The CDR3 sequence is 18 residues long. CDR3 region: CASSVDGQDFDGANEQYF. In nucleotides, the CDR3 is TGTGCCAGCAGCGTAGACGGGCAGGACTTCGATGGGGCGAACGAGCAGTACTTC.

V and J are TRBV4-2 and TRBJ2-5, with TRBD2 matching 9 bases. The V segment lost 0 bases and the J segment 1 base; nucleotides outside the gene matches: 9. CDR1 and CDR2 from the germline V gene are LGHNA and YNFKEQ. The CDR3 is 18 residues long. For the CDR3, the DNA is TGTGCCAGCAGCCAAGAGGGGCGACTAGCGGCCACCCAAGAGACCCAGTACTTC. Translated, it gives CASSQEGRLAATQETQYF.

The genes are TRBV15 and TRBJ2-3; the D gene is possibly TRBD2 (6 bases). Between the trimmed V and J ends, which lost 6 bases and 0 bases, there was a span of 7 bases. Per germline, CDR1 LNHNV and CDR2 YYDKDF (reference sequence). The CDR3 consists of 13 residues. The CDR3 reads CATRLASTDTQYF. As DNA, the CDR3 is TGTGCCACCAGACTAGCAAGCACAGATACGCAGTATTTT.

The genes are TRBV5-3 and TRBJ2-1; 8 bases are shared with TRBD2. TRBV5-3 is designated an ORF whose function remains uncertain. V lost 6 bases, J lost 3 bases, and 11 bases stayed unmatched. The CDR3 sequence is 16 residues long. The CDR3 sequence: CARNKGLAGFYNEQFF. The CDR3 DNA reads TGTGCCAGAAATAAAGGCCTAGCGGGTTTCTACAATGAGCAGTTCTTC.

Here the CDR3 reads CASSLYGSAASGANVLTF. In DNA form, the CDR3 reads TGTGCCAGCAGCTTATACGGTTCTGCGGCATCTGGGGCCAACGTCCTGACTTTC. This sequence joins TRBV7-3 and TRBJ2-6; D uncertain. CDR1 is SGHTA and CDR2 is FQGTGA in the germline V gene. CDR3 length equals 18 residues. V was cut by 2 bases and J by 1 base, with 15 bases left in between. The complete variable domain, with remaining parts taken from reference TRBV7-3 and TRBJ2-6, reads GAGVSQTPSNKVTEKGKYVELRCDPISGHTALYWYRQSLGQGPEFLIYFQGTGAADDSGLPNDRFFAVRPEGSVSTLKIQRTERGDSAVYLCASSLYGSAASGANVLTFGAGSRLTVL.